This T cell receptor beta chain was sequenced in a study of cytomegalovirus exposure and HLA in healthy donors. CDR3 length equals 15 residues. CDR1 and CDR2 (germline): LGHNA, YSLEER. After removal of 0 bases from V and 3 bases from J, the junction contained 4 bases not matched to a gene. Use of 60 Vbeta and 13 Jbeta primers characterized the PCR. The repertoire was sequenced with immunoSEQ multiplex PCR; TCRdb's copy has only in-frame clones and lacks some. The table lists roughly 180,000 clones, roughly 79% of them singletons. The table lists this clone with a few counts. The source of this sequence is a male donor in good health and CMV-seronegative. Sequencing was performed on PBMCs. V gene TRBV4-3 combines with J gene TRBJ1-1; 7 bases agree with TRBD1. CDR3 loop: CASSQEWTGYTEAFF. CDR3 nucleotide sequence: TGCGCCAGCAGCCAAGAATGGACAGGATACACTGAAGCTTTCTTT.